This T cell receptor beta chain emerged from a study of OX40 agonist ivuxolimab in advanced cancers. The wider study: Treatment of patients was with ivuxolimab, an agonistic anti-OX40 (CD134) antibody. Overall study results and limits: Among the least clonally expanded were partial responders at 0.1-3.0 mg/kg.

Generated by immunoSEQ multiplex PCR, the TCRdb table keeps only in-frame clones and is missing some. This sample has about 120,000 clones, with around 93% found just once. Autoimmune disease history or systemic immunosuppression led to patients being barred. To note about this clone: What it binds is unknown.

From germline, CDR1 is SGHRS and CDR2 YFSETQ. The germline V and J ends were trimmed by 4 bases and 1 base, with 16 bases remaining between them. The length of the CDR3 is 16 residues. The clonotype comes from an adult with an advanced solid tumor such as melanoma, head and neck, liver or kidney cancer. The V call is TRBV5-1, the J call TRBJ2-3; D possibly matches TRBD1 or TRBD2 (5 bases each). Specimen: CD4+ or CD8+ T cells sorted from blood, collected in a trial of the OX40 agonist ivuxolimab. The CDR3 DNA follows: TGCGCCAGCAGCCCGGGGCCACAAGGAGGCACAGATACGCAGTATTTT. Translation gives CASSPGPQGGTDTQYF. The full variable domain, with the rest looked up from reference TRBV5-1 and TRBJ2-3, is KAGVTQTPRYLIKTRGQQVTLSCSPISGHRSVSWYQQTPGQGLQFLFEYFSETQRNKGNFPGRFSGRQFSNSRSEMNVSTLELGDSALYLCASSPGPQGGTDTQYFGPGTRLTVL.